The 27 T cell receptor beta chains in this list originate from one sample, sequenced in a study of CD8+ T cells in alopecia areata. Noted treatment: oral pan-JAK inhibitor, 5-10 mg twice daily. Sequencing templates came from extracted RNA that was reverse transcribed into cDNA. Using immunoSEQ multiplex PCR, the repertoire was profiled, and TCRdb retains in-frame clones only, with some absent. The sample has over 200,000 clones; 64% are singletons. Source: CD4+ T cells sorted from blood, taken at week 4, from a patient treated with tofacitinib. The source is a human donor with alopecia areata.

V usage is TRBV5-6 and J usage is TRBJ1-2, with D hard to call. The V and J ends lost 4 bases and 9 bases respectively, with 10 bases between them. CDR1 SGHDT and CDR2 YYEEEE come from the germline V gene. This CDR3 has 11 residues. In nucleotides, the CDR3 is TGTGCCAGCAGCCAGGACGGCAGCTACACCTTC. It is translated as CASSQDGSYTF.

This clone was seen a single time. The chain recombines TRBV29-1 with TRBJ1-1; D might be TRBD1 (5 bases). CDR1 and CDR2 (germline): SQVTM, ANQGSEA. The length of the CDR3 is 12 residues. The germline V and J ends were trimmed by 4 bases and 5 bases, with 11 bases remaining between them. CDR3 residues: CSVGGLGTEAFF. The CDR3 DNA reads TGCAGCGTTGGGGGGTTGGGGACTGAAGCTTTCTTT.

This clone was observed a few times. The chain couples TRBV30 to TRBJ1-2; no reliable D call. The V end lost 3 bases, the J end lost 4 bases, and 15 bases lay between the germline ends. CDR1 and CDR2 from the germline V gene are GTSNPN and SVGIG (reference sequence). There are 14 residues in the CDR3. CDR3 DNA sequence: TGTGCCTGGAGAAAGGATCCCTGGGGCTATGGCTACACCTTC. It translates to CAWRKDPWGYGYTF.

This rearrangement joins TRBV29-1 to TRBJ1-1; D is uncertain. Germline V gene lookup returns CDR1 SQVTM and CDR2 ANQGSEA. The V end lost 5 bases, the J end lost 5 bases, and 18 bases lay between the germline ends. This CDR3 contains 14 residues. CDR3 coding DNA: TGCAGCGTTAGACGGGAAATCGGAGGGACTGAAGCTTTCTTT. Translated: CSVRREIGGTEAFF.

This clone came up once. The chain joins TRBV25-1 to TRBJ1-2; D possibly corresponds to TRBD1 (6 bases). The germline V and J ends were trimmed by 4 bases and 3 bases, with 15 bases remaining between them. Germline V gives CDR1 MGHDK, CDR2 SYGVNS. There are 15 residues in the CDR3. The DNA of the CDR3 is TGTGCCAGCAGTGGATCTTCACAGGGAGACTATGGCTACACCTTC. It yields the protein CASSGSSQGDYGYTF.

The table lists this clone with many counts. The chain has TRBV7-9 and TRBJ2-1; perhaps TRBD1 as D (6 bases). Trimming stripped 5 bases from V and 0 bases from J, with 17 bases between. The CDR3 totals 17 residues. Looked up from germline, CDR1 is SEHNR and CDR2 is FQNEAQ (reference sequence). CDR3 residues: CASSPSTRTVSYNEQFF. The DNA for the CDR3 is TGTGCCAGCAGCCCAAGTACACGGACAGTCTCCTACAATGAGCAGTTCTTC.

The chain uses TRBV7-9 and TRBJ2-7; 8 nucleotides align to TRBD1. The CDR3 totals 12 residues. Germline V lookup: CDR1 SEHNR, CDR2 FQNEAQ (reference sequence). V trimming: 4 bases; J trimming: 6 bases; junction bases outside the gene matches: 2. CDR3 in amino acids: CASSSGQGEQYF. The CDR3 DNA reads TGTGCCAGCAGCTCTGGACAGGGCGAGCAGTACTTC. Combining the CDR3 with reference TRBV7-9 and TRBJ2-7 gives the whole variable domain DTGVSQNPRHKITKRGQNVTFRCDPISEHNRLYWYRQTLGQGPEFLTYFQNEAQLEKSRLLSDRFSAERPKGSFSTLEIQRTEQGDSAMYLCASSSGQGEQYFGPGTRLTVT.

This clone has a single count. The V call is TRBV29-1, the J call TRBJ2-7; weak D call: TRBD1 (5 bases). The CDR3 covers 11 residues. The germline CDR1 and CDR2 sequences are SQVTM and ANQGSEA. The V and J ends lost 6 bases and 7 bases respectively, with 13 bases between them. Written as DNA, the CDR3 is TGCAGCGTCGGACACTATACGGAGCAGTACTTC. Protein sequence: CSVGHYTEQYF.

This clone was seen a few times. J is TRBJ1-2 and V is TRBV5-4; a weak D match, TRBD1 (5 bases). This CDR3 has 15 residues. V lost 1 base and J lost 2, with 12 bases in between. CDR1 and CDR2 from the germline V gene are SGHNT and YYREEE (reference sequence). The CDR3 region is CASSLPGTENYGYTF. In DNA form, the CDR3 reads TGTGCCAGCAGCTTGCCGGGGACGGAAAACTATGGCTACACCTTC. Together with reference TRBV5-4 and TRBJ1-2, the CDR3 gives the full variable domain: ETGVTQSPTHLIKTRGQQVTLRCSSQSGHNTVSWYQQALGQGPQFIFQYYREEENGRGNFPPRFSGLQFPNYSSELNVNALELDDSALYLCASSLPGTENYGYTFGSGTRLTVV.

The chain uses TRBV7-2 and TRBJ2-5, with TRBD1 identical over 10 bases. V dropped 5 bases and J dropped 5; count of bases not matched to a gene: 11. The CDR3 has 16 amino acids. CDR1 and CDR2 from the germline V gene are SGHTA and FQGNSA. For the CDR3, the DNA is TGTGCCAGCAGCGAGCCCGGGACAGGGGCTCTGGAGACCCAGTACTTC. Residues: CASSEPGTGALETQYF.

This clone was recorded only once. CDR3: CASRHRGAPEQYF. The CDR3 DNA is TGTGCCAGCAGACATAGAGGGGCTCCCGAGCAGTACTTC. The chain uses TRBV6-5 and TRBJ2-7; either TRBD1 or TRBD2 may supply D (5 bases each). Deletions cut 6 bases from V and 6 bases from J, with 15 bases between. The CDR3 covers 13 residues. Germline CDR1 and CDR2: MNHEY and SVGAGI.

The CDR3 sequence: CASSLDGVGTFF. In DNA form, the CDR3 reads TGCGCCAGCAGCTTGGATGGGGTGGGGACTTTCTTT. The rearrangement uses TRBV5-1 and TRBJ1-1; D is undetermined. Germline V gene lookup returns CDR1 SGHRS and CDR2 YFSETQ. The CDR3 contains 12 residues. The V end was cut by 0 bases, the J end by 12 bases, with 12 bases between.

This clone was observed a handful of times. V usage is TRBV4-3 and J usage is TRBJ2-5; TRBD1 is a possible D gene (6 bases). The germline V gene encodes CDR1 LGHNA and CDR2 YSLEER. This CDR3 comprises 13 residues. Trimming cost V 0 bases and J 7 bases, with 9 bases left between them. DNA of the CDR3: TGCGCCAGCAGCCAAGATGAGGGGGTGACCCAGTACTTC. Translating it yields CASSQDEGVTQYF.

The rearrangement uses TRBV10-3 and TRBJ2-7; 9 nucleotides agree with TRBD2. Germline trimming cut 3 bases from V and 3 bases from J; bases unmatched to any gene: 6. Germline-derived CDR1 and CDR2 are ENHRY and SYGVKD. This CDR3 contains 15 residues. The CDR3 DNA reads TGTGCCATCAGTGAAGAGGGGACTAGCCGCTACGAGCAGTACTTC. As protein: CAISEEGTSRYEQYF.

In its sample, this clone was seen once. V usage is TRBV11-2 and J usage is TRBJ2-7; D may be TRBD2 (5 bases). CDR1 SGHAT and CDR2 FQNNGV come from the germline V gene. This CDR3 is built from 11 residues. V dropped 5 bases and J dropped 3 bases, with 5 bases sitting between them. The CDR3 coding sequence is TGTGCCAGCAGCCGGGGCTACGAGCAGTACTTC. Encoded protein: CASSRGYEQYF.

This clone has just one count. The rearrangement joins TRBV7-2 to TRBJ2-5; the D call may be TRBD1 or TRBD2 (5 bases each). The germline V gene has CDR1 SGHTA and CDR2 FQGNSA. The CDR3 has 14 residues. V was clipped by 5 bases and J by 5 bases, with 15 bases between them. The DNA of the CDR3 is TGTGCCAGCAGCCCGTGGGGTGAGGGGGAGACCCAGTACTTC. It yields the protein CASSPWGEGETQYF.

The rearrangement uses TRBV30 and TRBJ2-2, with D possibly matching TRBD1 (7 bases). Germline V gene lookup returns CDR1 GTSNPN and CDR2 SVGIG (reference sequence). CDR3 length: 13 residues. Trimming cost V 6 bases and J 6 bases, with 14 bases left between them. In DNA form, the CDR3 reads TGTGCCTGCCGACTCAGGGGGGCCGGGGAGCTGTTTTTT. Residues: CACRLRGAGELFF.

The chain couples TRBV18 to TRBJ2-5; no clear D gene. CDR3 size: 12 residues. Trimming left V 2 bases short and J 0 bases short, with 1 base between. Germline CDR1 reads KGHSH; CDR2 reads LQKENI. CDR3 nucleotides: TGTGCCAGCTCACCAAACCAAGAGACCCAGTACTTC. It translates to CASSPNQETQYF. Full variable domain (outside the CDR3, taken from reference TRBV18 and TRBJ2-5): NAGVMQNPRHLVRRRGQEARLRCSPMKGHSHVYWYRQLPEEGLKFMVYLQKENIIDESGMPKERFSAEFPKEGPSILRIQQVVRGDSAAYFCASSPNQETQYFGPGTRLLVL.

J is TRBJ2-2 and V is TRBV7-2; tentative D call: TRBD1 (6 bases). The CDR3 has 15 residues. V lost 3 bases to trimming and J lost 6 bases, with 14 bases between them. Per germline, CDR1 SGHTA and CDR2 FQGNSA. The CDR3 sequence is CASSFAGASAGELFF. DNA for the CDR3: TGTGCCAGCAGCTTTGCAGGGGCTTCGGCCGGGGAGCTGTTTTTT.

The V gene is TRBV30, the J gene TRBJ2-5; TRBD1 matches at 11 bases. The CDR3 runs 12 residues. The germline CDR1 and CDR2 sequences are GTSNPN and SVGIG (reference sequence). V was pared by 8 bases and J by 4 bases, with 3 bases of the junction left unmatched. CDR3 DNA sequence: TGTGCCCGGGGGACAGGGGGAGAGACCCAGTACTTC. This translates into CARGTGGETQYF.

The sample holds one count of this clone. This chain links TRBV7-9 with TRBJ2-5, with 10 bases matching TRBD2. Per the germline V gene, CDR1 is SEHNR and CDR2 is FQNEAQ (reference sequence). The CDR3 is 15 amino acids. V was clipped by 6 bases and J by 5 bases; unmatched bases: 9. DNA of the CDR3: TGTGCCAGCAGACCCGCAGCGGGGGGGTCGGAGACCCAGTACTTC. Its translation: CASRPAAGGSETQYF.

The J gene is TRBJ2-7, the V gene TRBV7-9, with unresolved D. This CDR3 comprises 16 residues. V dropped 4 bases and J dropped 1 base, with 17 bases sitting between them. Looked up from germline, CDR1 is SEHNR and CDR2 is FQNEAQ (reference sequence). This chain's CDR3 is CASSSRTARYSYEQYF. The CDR3, as DNA: TGTGCCAGCAGCTCCAGAACAGCGAGATATTCCTACGAGCAGTACTTC.

This clone was seen only a few times. This rearrangement joins TRBV5-1 to TRBJ2-5, with TRBD1 as a possible D gene (6 bases). CDR3 length equals 12 residues. The V end lost 2 bases, the J end lost 5 bases, and 7 bases lay between the germline ends. From germline, CDR1 is SGHRS and CDR2 YFSETQ. The CDR3 sequence is CASSFQGETQYF. The CDR3 DNA sequence: TGCGCCAGCAGCTTCCAGGGGGAGACCCAGTACTTC. Looking up the rest from reference TRBV5-1 and TRBJ2-5 gives the full variable domain: KAGVTQTPRYLIKTRGQQVTLSCSPISGHRSVSWYQQTPGQGLQFLFEYFSETQRNKGNFPGRFSGRQFSNSRSEMNVSTLELGDSALYLCASSFQGETQYFGPGTRLLVL.

The chain joins TRBV7-2 to TRBJ2-3; perhaps TRBD2 as D (6 bases). CDR1 and CDR2 (germline): SGHTA, FQGNSA. V lost 3 bases, J lost 2 bases, and 21 bases lay in between. CDR3 size: 18 residues. The CDR3 sequence: CASSFWRGMLTPTDTQYF. In DNA, the CDR3 is TGTGCCAGCAGCTTCTGGCGCGGGATGTTAACTCCCACAGATACGCAGTATTTT.

The genes are TRBV27 and TRBJ1-5; D not resolved. The V gene lost 5 bases and the J gene lost 7 bases, with 12 bases spanning the gap. The CDR3 is made up of 13 amino acids. The germline V gene encodes CDR1 MNHEY and CDR2 SMNVEV (reference sequence). For the CDR3, the DNA is TGTGCCAGCAGTGTTGGCCAGGCCCAGCCCCAGCATTTT. This gives the protein CASSVGQAQPQHF.

The sample holds one count of this clone. This chain links TRBV10-3 with TRBJ1-1, with 11 bases matching TRBD1. CDR1 ENHRY and CDR2 SYGVKD come from the germline V gene. V trimming: 10 bases; J trimming: 4 bases; junction bases outside the gene matches: 5. This CDR3 has 13 residues. In DNA form, the CDR3 reads TGTGCCACCCACGGGACAGGGGGCACTGAAGCTTTCTTT. Amino acid sequence: CATHGTGGTEAFF.

The count of this clone is one. The chain joins TRBV30 to TRBJ1-5; D unresolved. V lost 2 bases, J lost 3 bases, and 8 bases lay in between. Germline V gene sequence: CDR1 GTSNPN, CDR2 SVGIG (reference sequence). The CDR3 extends over 13 amino acids. For the CDR3, the DNA is TGTGCCTGGAGTTTTGACCTCAATCAGCCCCAGCATTTT. Translating gives CAWSFDLNQPQHF.